These 8 T cell receptor beta chains were all obtained from the same sample, sequenced in a study of T cells in Graves' hyperthyroidism and ophthalmopathy. Amplified TCR beta CDR3 regions came from RNA transcripts. First-round RT-PCR with HTBI primers amplified the TCR CDR3 region. Each CDR3 protein gets one entry after TCRdb re-called the multiplex PCR reads with MiXCR. Here the sample spans about 640,000 distinct CDR3 sequences, 14% being singletons. What was sequenced was blood. The source is a woman between 45 and 65 years old with Graves' ophthalmopathy.

In this sample, this clonotype turned up a few times. This rearrangement joins TRBV7-2 to TRBJ2-2, with a tentative D call TRBD2 (6 bases). The germline CDR1 and CDR2 sequences are SGHTA and FQGNSA. The CDR3 sequence is 14 residues long. V was shortened by 2 bases and J by 5 bases, with 9 bases between the two germline ends. CDR3 bases: TGTGCCAGCAGCTTATTTCTAGCGACCGGGGAGCTGTTTTTT. It codes for CASSLFLATGELFF. The whole variable domain, remainder taken from reference TRBV7-2 and TRBJ2-2, is GAGVSQSPSNKVTEKGKDVELRCDPISGHTALYWYRQSLGQGLEFLIYFQGNSAPDKSGLPSDRFSAERTGGSVSTLTIQRTQQEDSAVYLCASSLFLATGELFFGEGSRLTVL.

There are many counts of this clonotype. The chain is built from TRBV20-1 and TRBJ2-3, with 7 positions matching TRBD1. CDR3 size: 15 residues. CDR1 is DFQATT and CDR2 is SNEGSKA in the germline V gene (reference sequence). Trimming removed 5 bases from V and 2 bases from J; junction bases left unmatched: 10. Here the CDR3 reads CSAQYTGDVTDTQYF. In DNA form, the CDR3 reads TGCAGTGCTCAATACACAGGGGACGTCACAGATACGCAGTATTTT.

This clonotype was detected many times. The chain combines TRBV6-6 with TRBJ2-2; D unresolved. The germline gives CDR1 MNHNY, CDR2 SVGAGI (reference sequence). The CDR3 length is 13 residues. The V and J ends lost 0 bases and 5 bases respectively, with 4 bases between them. This CDR3 reads CASSYSTTGELFF. DNA of the CDR3: TGTGCCAGCAGTTACTCGACTACCGGGGAGCTGTTTTTT.

The chain employs TRBV27 and TRBJ1-1, with D possibly being TRBD1 (5 bases). The CDR3 contains 13 residues. Germline V gene sequence: CDR1 MNHEY, CDR2 SMNVEV (reference sequence). V was cut by 5 bases and J by 5 bases, with 12 bases left in between. The CDR3 region is CASSMRRQTEAFF. CDR3 DNA sequence: TGTGCCAGCAGTATGAGGCGACAGACTGAAGCTTTCTTT.

This clonotype was recorded at least ten times. The chain has TRBV6-2 or TRBV6-3 and TRBJ2-1, with 10 bases that match TRBD2. CDR3 size: 13 residues. CDR1 and CDR2 from the germline V gene are MNHEY and SVGEGT. Losses at the gene ends were 7 bases for V and 9 bases for J; bases not matched to a gene: 6. Written as DNA, the CDR3 is TGTGCCAGCACCGTAGCGGGAGGACGTGAGCAGTTCTTC. Translating gives CASTVAGGREQFF.

This clonotype came up a few times. The V call is TRBV6-2 or TRBV6-3, the J call TRBJ2-1; tentative D call: TRBD1 (6 bases). Germline V gene lookup returns CDR1 MNHEY and CDR2 SVGEGT. This CDR3 has 14 amino acids. Between the trimmed V and J ends, which lost 6 bases and 5 bases, there was a span of 14 bases. CDR3 DNA: TGTGCCAGCAGAATGACAGGAACCAACAATGAGCAGTTCTTC. This translates into CASRMTGTNNEQFF.

At least ten counts were recorded for this clonotype. This rearrangement joins TRBV28 to TRBJ2-3, with 9 bases matching TRBD2. Germline lookup yields CDR1 MDHEN and CDR2 SYDVKM. The CDR3 contains 15 residues. The junction had 6 bases not matched to a gene; V was cut back by 6 bases and J by 2 bases. The CDR3 region is CASSPLAGFTDTQYF. Written as DNA, the CDR3 is TGTGCCAGCAGCCCTCTAGCGGGATTCACAGATACGCAGTATTTT.

This chain uses TRBV10-3 with TRBJ1-6, with D perhaps matching TRBD1 (6 bases). This CDR3 region has 18 residues. Germline lookup yields CDR1 ENHRY and CDR2 SYGVKD. V was trimmed by 2 bases and J by 8 bases, leaving 22 bases between them. In DNA, the CDR3 is TGTGCCATCAGTGAGCCACTGGCCCGGGGGGGCCGTGATTCACCCCTCCACTTT. Translated, it gives CAISEPLARGGRDSPLHF.